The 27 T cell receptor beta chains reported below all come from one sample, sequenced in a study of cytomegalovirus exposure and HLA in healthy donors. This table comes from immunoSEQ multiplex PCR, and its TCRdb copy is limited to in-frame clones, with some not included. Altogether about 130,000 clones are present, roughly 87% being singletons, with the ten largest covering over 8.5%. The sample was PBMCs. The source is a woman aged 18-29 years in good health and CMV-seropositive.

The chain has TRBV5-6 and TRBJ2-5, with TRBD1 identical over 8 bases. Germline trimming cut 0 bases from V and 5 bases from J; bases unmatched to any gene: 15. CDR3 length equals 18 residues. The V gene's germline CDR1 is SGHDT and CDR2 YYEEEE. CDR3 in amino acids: CASSLALPSGGAMETQYF. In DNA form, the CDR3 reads TGTGCCAGCAGCTTGGCTTTACCTTCAGGGGGCGCGATGGAGACCCAGTACTTC.

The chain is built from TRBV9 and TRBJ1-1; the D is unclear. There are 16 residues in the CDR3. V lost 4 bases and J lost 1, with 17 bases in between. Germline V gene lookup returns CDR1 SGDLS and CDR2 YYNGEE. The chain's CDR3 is CASSPQPGRSNTEAFF. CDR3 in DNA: TGTGCCAGCAGCCCTCAACCCGGTCGGTCGAACACTGAAGCTTTCTTT.

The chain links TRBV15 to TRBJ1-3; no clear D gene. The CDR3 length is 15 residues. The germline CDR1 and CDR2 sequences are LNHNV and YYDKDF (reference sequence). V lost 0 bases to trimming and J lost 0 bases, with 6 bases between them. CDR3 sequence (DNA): TGTGCCACCAGCAGAGATAAGAGCTCTGGAAACACCATATATTTT. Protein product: CATSRDKSSGNTIYF. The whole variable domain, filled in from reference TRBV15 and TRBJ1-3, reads DAMVIQNPRYQVTQFGKPVTLSCSQTLNHNVMYWYQQKSSQAPKLLFHYYDKDFNNEADTPDNFQSRRPNTSFCFLDIRSPGLGDTAMYLCATSRDKSSGNTIYFGEGSWLTVV.

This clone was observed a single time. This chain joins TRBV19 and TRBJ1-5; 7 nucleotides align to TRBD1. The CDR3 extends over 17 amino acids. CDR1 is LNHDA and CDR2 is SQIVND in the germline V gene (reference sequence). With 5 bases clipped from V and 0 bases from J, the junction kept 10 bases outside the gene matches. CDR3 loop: CASSSPGQEPSNQPQHF. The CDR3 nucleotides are TGTGCCAGTAGTTCCCCCGGACAGGAACCTAGCAATCAGCCCCAGCATTTT.

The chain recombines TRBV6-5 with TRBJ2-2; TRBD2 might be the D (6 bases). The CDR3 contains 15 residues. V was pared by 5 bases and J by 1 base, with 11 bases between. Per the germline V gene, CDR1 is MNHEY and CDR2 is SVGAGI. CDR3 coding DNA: TGTGCCAGCAGTCGCGGGGCAGGGAACACCGGGGAGCTGTTTTTT. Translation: CASSRGAGNTGELFF.

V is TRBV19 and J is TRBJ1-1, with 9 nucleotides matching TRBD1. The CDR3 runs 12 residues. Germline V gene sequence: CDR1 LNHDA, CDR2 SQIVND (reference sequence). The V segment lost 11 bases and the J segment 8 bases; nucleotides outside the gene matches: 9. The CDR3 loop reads CAAGWTGAEAFF. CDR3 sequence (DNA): TGTGCCGCGGGATGGACAGGGGCCGAAGCTTTCTTT.

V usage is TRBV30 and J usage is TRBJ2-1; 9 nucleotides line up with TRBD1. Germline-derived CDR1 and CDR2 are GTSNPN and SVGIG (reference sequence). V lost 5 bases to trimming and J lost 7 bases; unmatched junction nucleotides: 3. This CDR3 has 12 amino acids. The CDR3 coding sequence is TGTGCCTGGGGACAGGGGAGGAATGAGCAGTTCTTC. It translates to CAWGQGRNEQFF.

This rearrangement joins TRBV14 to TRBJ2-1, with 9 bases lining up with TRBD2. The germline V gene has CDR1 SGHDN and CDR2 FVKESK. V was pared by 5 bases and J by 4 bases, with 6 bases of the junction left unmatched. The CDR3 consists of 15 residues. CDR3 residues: CASSSVAGAYNEQFF. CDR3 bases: TGTGCCAGCAGCAGCGTAGCGGGGGCTTACAATGAGCAGTTCTTC.

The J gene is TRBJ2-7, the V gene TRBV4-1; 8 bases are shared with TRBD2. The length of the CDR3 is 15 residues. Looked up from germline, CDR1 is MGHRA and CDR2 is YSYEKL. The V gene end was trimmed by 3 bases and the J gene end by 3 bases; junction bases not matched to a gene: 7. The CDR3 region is CASSQPGLDVYEQYF. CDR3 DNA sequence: TGCGCCAGCAGCCAGCCGGGACTAGATGTCTACGAGCAGTACTTC.

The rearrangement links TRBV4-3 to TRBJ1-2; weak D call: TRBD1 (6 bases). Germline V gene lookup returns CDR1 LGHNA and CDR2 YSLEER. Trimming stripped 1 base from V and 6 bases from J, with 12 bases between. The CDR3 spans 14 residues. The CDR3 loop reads CASSQGRGDNGYTF. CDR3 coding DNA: TGCGCCAGCAGCCAAGGCAGGGGCGATAATGGCTACACCTTC.

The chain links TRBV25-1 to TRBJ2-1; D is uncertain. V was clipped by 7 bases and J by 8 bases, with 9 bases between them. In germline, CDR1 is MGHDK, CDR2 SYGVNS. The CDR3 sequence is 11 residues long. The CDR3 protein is CASKLRDEQFF. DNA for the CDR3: TGTGCCAGCAAACTTCGGGATGAGCAGTTCTTC.

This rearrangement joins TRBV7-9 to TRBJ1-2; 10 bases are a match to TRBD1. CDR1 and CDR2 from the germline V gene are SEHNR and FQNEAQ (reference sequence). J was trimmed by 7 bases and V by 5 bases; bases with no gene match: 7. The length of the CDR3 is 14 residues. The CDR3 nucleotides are TGTGCCAGCAGCCTCGGGACAGGGGAATCTGGCTACACCTTC. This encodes CASSLGTGESGYTF. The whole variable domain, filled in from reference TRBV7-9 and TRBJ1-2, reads DTGVSQNPRHKITKRGQNVTFRCDPISEHNRLYWYRQTLGQGPEFLTYFQNEAQLEKSRLLSDRFSAERPKGSFSTLEIQRTEQGDSAMYLCASSLGTGESGYTFGSGTRLTVV.

CDR3 bases: TGTGCCAGCAGCATAGGGGAGAAGTCCAAAAACATTCAGTACTTC. This sequence encodes CASSIGEKSKNIQYF. V gene TRBV7-2 combines with J gene TRBJ2-4; D tentatively fits TRBD1 or TRBD2 (5 bases each). Per the germline V gene, CDR1 is SGHTA and CDR2 is FQGNSA. The V gene lost 5 bases and the J gene lost 2 bases, with 13 bases spanning the gap. The CDR3 loop spans 15 amino acids.

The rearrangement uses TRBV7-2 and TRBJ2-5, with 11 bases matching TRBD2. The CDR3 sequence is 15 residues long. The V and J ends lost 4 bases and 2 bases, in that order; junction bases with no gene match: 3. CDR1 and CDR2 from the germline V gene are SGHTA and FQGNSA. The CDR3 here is CASSWGLAAQETQYF. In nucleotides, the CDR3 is TGTGCCAGCAGCTGGGGACTAGCGGCACAAGAGACCCAGTACTTC.

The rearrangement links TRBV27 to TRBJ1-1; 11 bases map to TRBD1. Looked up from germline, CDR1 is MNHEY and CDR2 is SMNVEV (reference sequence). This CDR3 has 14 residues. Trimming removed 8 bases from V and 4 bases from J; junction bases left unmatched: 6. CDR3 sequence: CASRGQGAFTEAFF. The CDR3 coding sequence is TGTGCCAGCCGAGGACAGGGGGCATTCACTGAAGCTTTCTTT.

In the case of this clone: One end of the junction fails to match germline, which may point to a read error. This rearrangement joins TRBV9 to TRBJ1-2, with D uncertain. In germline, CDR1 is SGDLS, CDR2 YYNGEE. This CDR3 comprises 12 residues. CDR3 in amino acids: CASSVGDYGYTF. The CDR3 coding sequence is TGTGCCAGCAGCGTAGGAGACTACGGCTACACCTTC.

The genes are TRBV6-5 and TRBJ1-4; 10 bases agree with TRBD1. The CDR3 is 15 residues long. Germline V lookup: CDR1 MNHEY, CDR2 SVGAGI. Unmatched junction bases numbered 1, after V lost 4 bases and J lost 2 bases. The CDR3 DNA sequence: TGTGCCAGCAGTTGGACAGGGGGGACTAATGAAAAACTGTTTTTT. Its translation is CASSWTGGTNEKLFF.

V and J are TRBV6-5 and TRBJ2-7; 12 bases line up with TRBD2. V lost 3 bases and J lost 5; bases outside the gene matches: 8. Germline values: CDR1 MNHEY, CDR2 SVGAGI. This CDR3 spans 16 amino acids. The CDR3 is CASSYYLAGGRNEQYF. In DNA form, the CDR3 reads TGTGCCAGCAGTTATTATCTAGCGGGGGGGCGAAACGAGCAGTACTTC.

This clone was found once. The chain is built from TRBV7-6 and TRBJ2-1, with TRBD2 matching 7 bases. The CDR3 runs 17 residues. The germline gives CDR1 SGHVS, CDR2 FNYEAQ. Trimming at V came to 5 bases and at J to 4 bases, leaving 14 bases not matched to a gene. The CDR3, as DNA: TGTGCCAGCAGCACCCGTGGGTGGGCGGGGGAATACAATGAGCAGTTCTTC. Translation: CASSTRGWAGEYNEQFF.

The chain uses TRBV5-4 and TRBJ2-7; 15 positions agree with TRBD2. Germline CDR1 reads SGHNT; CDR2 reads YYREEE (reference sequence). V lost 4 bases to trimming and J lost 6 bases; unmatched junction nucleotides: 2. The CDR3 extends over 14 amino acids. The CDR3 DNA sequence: TGTGCCAGCAGCCGGGGACTAGCGGGGGGCGAGCAGTACTTC. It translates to CASSRGLAGGEQYF. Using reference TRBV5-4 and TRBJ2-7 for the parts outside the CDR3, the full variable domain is ETGVTQSPTHLIKTRGQQVTLRCSSQSGHNTVSWYQQALGQGPQFIFQYYREEENGRGNFPPRFSGLQFPNYSSELNVNALELDDSALYLCASSRGLAGGEQYFGPGTRLTVT.

CDR3 in DNA: TGTGCCAGCAGTGTATCCGATGGGGGGAAACTGTTTTTT. Protein product: CASSVSDGGKLFF. The chain employs TRBV2 and TRBJ1-4; D possibly corresponds to TRBD1 (5 bases). Germline V CDR1 and CDR2: SNHLY, FYNNEI. This CDR3 region has 13 residues. V gave up 4 bases and J gave up 11 bases, with 14 bases separating them.

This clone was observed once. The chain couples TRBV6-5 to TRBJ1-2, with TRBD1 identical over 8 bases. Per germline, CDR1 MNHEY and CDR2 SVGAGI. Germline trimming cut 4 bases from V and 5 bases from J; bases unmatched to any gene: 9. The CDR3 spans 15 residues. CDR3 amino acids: CASSWGTGGQYGYTF. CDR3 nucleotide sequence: TGTGCCAGCAGTTGGGGGACAGGTGGACAGTATGGCTACACCTTC.

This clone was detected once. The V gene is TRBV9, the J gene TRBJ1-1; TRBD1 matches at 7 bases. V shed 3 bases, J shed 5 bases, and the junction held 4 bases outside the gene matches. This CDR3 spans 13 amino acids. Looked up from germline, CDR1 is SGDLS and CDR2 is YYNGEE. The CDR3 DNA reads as TGTGCCAGCAGCGGGACAGGAAGGACTGAAGCTTTCTTT. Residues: CASSGTGRTEAFF.

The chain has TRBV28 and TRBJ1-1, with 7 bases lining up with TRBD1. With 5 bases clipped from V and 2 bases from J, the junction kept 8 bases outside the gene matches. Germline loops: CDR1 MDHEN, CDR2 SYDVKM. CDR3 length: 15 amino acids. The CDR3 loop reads CASSLMTGYNTEAFF. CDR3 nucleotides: TGTGCCAGCAGTCTTATGACAGGGTACAACACTGAAGCTTTCTTT.

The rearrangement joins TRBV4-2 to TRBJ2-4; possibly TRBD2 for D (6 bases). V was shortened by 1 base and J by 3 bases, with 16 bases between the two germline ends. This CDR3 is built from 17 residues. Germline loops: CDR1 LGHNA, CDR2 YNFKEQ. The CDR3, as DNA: TGTGCCAGCAGCCAAGTATTAGGGCGGGACCACAAAAACATTCAGTACTTC. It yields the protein CASSQVLGRDHKNIQYF.

The DNA of the CDR3 is TGTGCCAGCACCGAAAGCGGACAGTTCTATGGCTACACCTTC. It codes for CASTESGQFYGYTF. This sequence joins TRBV9 and TRBJ1-2; D might be TRBD1 (6 bases). Germline values: CDR1 SGDLS, CDR2 YYNGEE. The CDR3 sequence is 14 residues long. V gave up 6 bases and J gave up 4 bases, with 16 bases separating them.

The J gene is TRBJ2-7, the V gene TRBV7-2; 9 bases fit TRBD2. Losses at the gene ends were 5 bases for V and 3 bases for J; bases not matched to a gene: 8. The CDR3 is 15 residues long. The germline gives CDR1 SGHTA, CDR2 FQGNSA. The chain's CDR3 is CASSPPLTSGYEQYF. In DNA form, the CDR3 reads TGTGCCAGCAGCCCCCCCCTGACTAGCGGCTACGAGCAGTACTTC.